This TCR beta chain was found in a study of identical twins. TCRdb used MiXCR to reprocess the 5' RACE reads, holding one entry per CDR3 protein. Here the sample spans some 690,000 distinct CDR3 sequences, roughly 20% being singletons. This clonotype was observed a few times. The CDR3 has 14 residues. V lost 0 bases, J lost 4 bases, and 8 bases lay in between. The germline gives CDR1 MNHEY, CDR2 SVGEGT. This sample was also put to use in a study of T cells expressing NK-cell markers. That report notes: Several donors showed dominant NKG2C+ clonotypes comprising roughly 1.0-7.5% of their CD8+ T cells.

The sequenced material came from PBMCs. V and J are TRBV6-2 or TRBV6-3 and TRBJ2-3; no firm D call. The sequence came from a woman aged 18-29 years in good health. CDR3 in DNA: TGTGCCAGCAGTTACTCGGCAGGTCCAGATACGCAGTATTTT. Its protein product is CASSYSAGPDTQYF.